One sample yielded the 26 T cell receptor beta chains listed below, sequenced in a study of vaccination and CD4 T cells after COVID-19. With the Oncomine TCR Beta short-read assay, DNA from cultured CD4+ T cells was sequenced. TCRdb passed the PCR reads through MiXCR, listing each CDR3 protein once. The top ten hold 4.5% to 7% of the sample, which has approximately 20,000 distinct CDR3 sequences, approximately 70% seen once. The treatment: approximately 11-day PBMC culture with coronavirus spike peptide pools or control peptides (ViraFEST assay). Their recognized antigens are unknown. Sequencing used CD4+ T cells from blood, cultured in vitro. The receptors originated from a human donor who had recovered from COVID-19.

V gene TRBV7-2 combines with J gene TRBJ2-2; 9 bases are a match to TRBD2. V shed 0 bases, J shed 6 bases, and the junction held 5 bases outside the gene matches. This CDR3 is built from 16 residues. From germline, CDR1 is SGHTA and CDR2 FQGNSA. The CDR3 region is CASSLAAAGGAGELFF. CDR3 coding DNA: TGTGCCAGCAGCTTAGCAGCGGCGGGAGGGGCCGGGGAGCTGTTTTTT.

The rearrangement joins TRBV27 to TRBJ2-1, with D tentatively TRBD2 (6 bases). This CDR3 comprises 16 residues. The germline CDR1 and CDR2 sequences are MNHEY and SMNVEV (reference sequence). V gave up 6 bases and J gave up 5 bases, with 20 bases separating them. The CDR3 is CASRDFRRGIHNEQFF. The CDR3 region has the DNA TGTGCCAGCAGGGATTTTCGACGGGGGATCCACAATGAGCAGTTCTTC.

This clonotype occurred a few times. The genes are TRBV27 and TRBJ1-2; D may be TRBD1 (6 bases). Germline CDR1 is MNHEY and CDR2 is SMNVEV (reference sequence). Trimming took 5 bases from V and 2 from J, leaving 21 bases between them. This CDR3 is built from 17 residues. The CDR3 sequence is CASSNRDRGGLNYGYTF. CDR3 nucleotide sequence: TGTGCCAGCAGTAATAGGGATCGGGGGGGCCTAAACTATGGCTACACCTTC.

The DNA for the CDR3 is TGTGCCAGCAGTTCAGGCAGTGGCGGCAGCTACGAGCAGTACTTC. Translation: CASSSGSGGSYEQYF. The gene calls are TRBV12-3 or TRBV12-4 and TRBJ2-7, with D unclear. CDR3 length: 15 amino acids. V lost 4 bases, J lost 3 bases, and 16 bases lay in between.

The chain joins TRBV5-1 to TRBJ2-1; no reliable D call. The CDR3 is 16 amino acids. Trimming removed 2 bases from V and 0 bases from J, with 12 bases in between. CDR1 SGHRS and CDR2 YFSETQ come from the germline V gene. This CDR3 is CASSFYPVSSYNEQFF. DNA for the CDR3: TGCGCCAGCAGCTTCTACCCGGTGAGCTCCTACAATGAGCAGTTCTTC. The full variable domain, its missing parts supplied by reference TRBV5-1 and TRBJ2-1, is KAGVTQTPRYLIKTRGQQVTLSCSPISGHRSVSWYQQTPGQGLQFLFEYFSETQRNKGNFPGRFSGRQFSNSRSEMNVSTLELGDSALYLCASSFYPVSSYNEQFFGPGTRLTVL.

The chain uses TRBV27 and TRBJ1-1, with a tentative D call TRBD1 (5 bases). This CDR3 has 21 amino acids. V was shortened by 5 bases and J by 1 base, with 32 bases between the two germline ends. From germline, CDR1 is MNHEY and CDR2 SMNVEV (reference sequence). CDR3 amino acids: CASSPRFSGTSLKRTNTEAFF. CDR3 in DNA: TGTGCCAGCAGTCCTAGGTTTTCTGGGACCTCCCTAAAAAGGACGAACACTGAAGCTTTCTTT.

In regard to this clonotype: This may be a read error, as it is one base from a much larger clone. This chain joins TRBV6-1 and TRBJ1-2, with D uncertain. Germline CDR1 is MNHNS and CDR2 is SASEGT. Trimming removed 5 bases from V and 10 bases from J, with 14 bases in between. The CDR3 sequence is 12 residues long. CDR3 nucleotide sequence: TGTGCCAGCAGTCCCCTCGTCCATGACTACACCTTC. Translated, it gives CASSPLVHDYTF.

The chain joins TRBV24-1 to TRBJ2-1, with 11 bases fitting TRBD2. The V segment lost 3 bases and the J segment 8 bases; nucleotides outside the gene matches: 8. CDR1 and CDR2 (germline): KGHDR, SFDVKD. The CDR3 runs 16 residues. The CDR3 region is CATSDPGLAGQDEQFF. The CDR3 DNA reads as TGTGCCACCAGTGATCCCGGACTAGCGGGTCAGGATGAGCAGTTCTTC.

A single count supports this clonotype. V is TRBV7-9 and J is TRBJ2-3, with D perhaps TRBD1 (6 bases). This CDR3 region has 15 residues. Germline-derived CDR1 and CDR2 are SEHNR and FQNEAQ (reference sequence). V lost 0 bases and J 3 bases, leaving 10 bases between the germline ends. The CDR3 loop is CASSLAPQGTDTQYF. In nucleotides, the CDR3 is TGTGCCAGCAGCTTAGCCCCACAGGGAACAGATACGCAGTATTTT.

The chain uses TRBV5-6 and TRBJ2-7; 7 nucleotides line up with TRBD1. This CDR3 comprises 14 residues. Germline V CDR1 and CDR2: SGHDT, YYEEEE. The trim removed 4 bases at V and 1 base at J, leaving 5 bases unmatched. DNA of the CDR3: TGTGCCAGCAGCACCCGGGACAGTTCCTACGAGCAGTACTTC. Encoded protein: CASSTRDSSYEQYF.

This clonotype was recorded once. The chain couples TRBV29-1 to TRBJ2-7, with TRBD1 matching 9 bases. Unmatched junction bases numbered 9, after V lost 5 bases and J lost 4 bases. Germline V gene sequence: CDR1 SQVTM, CDR2 ANQGSEA. The CDR3 covers 14 residues. The CDR3 sequence: CSVTDRGATYEQYF. CDR3 sequence (DNA): TGCAGCGTTACCGACAGGGGGGCGACGTACGAGCAGTACTTC.

The chain carries TRBV12-3 or TRBV12-4 and TRBJ2-5; either TRBD1 or TRBD2 may supply D (5 bases each). Trimming removed 2 bases at V and 5 bases at J, with 12 bases between. The CDR3 is 14 amino acids. In DNA, the CDR3 is TGTGCCAGCAGTTTATATCGGGGCGTGGAGACCCAGTACTTC. Protein: CASSLYRGVETQYF.

This clonotype is categorized as medium-sized. The DNA for the CDR3 is TGTGCCAGCCGTCGGGCTTCTTTAAACTATGGCTACACCTTC. This translates into CASRRASLNYGYTF. The V gene is TRBV27, the J gene TRBJ1-2, with no clear D. Per germline, CDR1 MNHEY and CDR2 SMNVEV (reference sequence). Trimming left V 8 bases short and J 2 bases short, with 15 bases between. This CDR3 is built from 14 residues.

V and J are TRBV6-2 or TRBV6-3 and TRBJ1-5; 7 bases fit TRBD1. V was clipped by 6 bases and J by 2 bases; unmatched bases: 10. The CDR3 runs 16 residues. The V gene's germline CDR1 is MNHEY and CDR2 SVGEGT. Written as DNA, the CDR3 is TGTGCCAGCAGGGATAGAGGGGGCCGGGGCAATCAGCCCCAGCATTTT. Amino acids: CASRDRGGRGNQPQHF.

J is TRBJ2-3 and V is TRBV5-1; D is unclear. The CDR3 runs to 15 residues. Germline V gives CDR1 SGHRS, CDR2 YFSETQ. V was cut by 6 bases and J by 2 bases, with 16 bases left in between. The CDR3: CASKDQVYSTDTQYF. CDR3 DNA: TGCGCCAGCAAGGACCAAGTCTATTCCACAGATACGCAGTATTTT.

In its sample, this clonotype was seen a few times. The chain links TRBV6-2 or TRBV6-3 to TRBJ1-2; D is possibly TRBD1 (5 bases). The CDR3 has 17 amino acids. Germline V gene data show CDR1 as MNHEY and CDR2 as SVGEGT. Trimming removed 1 base at V and 4 bases at J, with 19 bases between. The CDR3 DNA reads TGTGCCAGCAGTTACTTGAGGCCGCAGGTGGGGGGCTATGGCTACACCTTC. Amino acid sequence: CASSYLRPQVGGYGYTF.

The chain combines TRBV6-2 or TRBV6-3 with TRBJ1-5, with D unresolved. The germline gives CDR1 MNHEY, CDR2 SVGEGT. The germline V and J ends were trimmed by 0 bases and 7 bases, with 4 bases remaining between them. The CDR3 loop spans 12 amino acids. CDR3: CASSYSTQPQHF. Written as DNA, the CDR3 is TGTGCCAGCAGTTACTCGACCCAGCCCCAGCATTTT.

The chain combines TRBV20-1 with TRBJ2-7, with 13 bases matching TRBD2. The CDR3 extends over 13 amino acids. Germline V lookup: CDR1 DFQATT, CDR2 SNEGSKA (reference sequence). With V trimmed by 8 bases and J by 5 bases, 6 bases remained unmatched. CDR3 DNA sequence: TGCAGTCGACTAGCGGGAGGATCCCACGAGCAGTACTTC. It codes for CSRLAGGSHEQYF.

The chain uses TRBV6-2 or TRBV6-3 and TRBJ2-6; D is uncertain. This CDR3 region has 14 residues. CDR1 and CDR2 from the germline V gene are MNHEY and SVGEGT. Trimming pared 8 bases from V and 0 bases from J, leaving 8 bases between. As DNA, the CDR3 is TGTGCCAGCTGGGCCTTCTCTGGGGCCAACGTCCTGACTTTC. Translated: CASWAFSGANVLTF.

This chain connects TRBV7-2 to TRBJ1-1; 9 bases are a match to TRBD1. Germline CDR1 and CDR2: SGHTA and FQGNSA. The CDR3 covers 15 residues. V dropped 5 bases and J dropped 7; count of bases not matched to a gene: 11. In DNA, the CDR3 is TGTGCCAGCAGCGTAGGGTACAGGGGGCGGGATGAAGCTTTCTTT. Translating it yields CASSVGYRGRDEAFF.

The chain combines TRBV20-1 with TRBJ2-7; no reliable D call. V shed 6 bases and J shed 5 bases, with 20 bases lying between them. Germline values: CDR1 DFQATT, CDR2 SNEGSKA (reference sequence). The CDR3 has 14 residues. The CDR3 DNA reads TGCAGTGCAACCCCTCGCTGGGCCCTGGACGAGCAGTACTTC. The encoded protein is CSATPRWALDEQYF.

This sequence joins TRBV20-1 and TRBJ2-3, with D possibly TRBD2 on 6 matching bases. Germline CDR1 is DFQATT and CDR2 is SNEGSKA (reference sequence). CDR3 length equals 12 residues. V was trimmed by 6 bases and J by 2 bases, leaving 9 bases between them. The CDR3 region has the DNA TGCAGTGCCACGGGAGACACAGATACGCAGTATTTT. As protein: CSATGDTDTQYF.

This clonotype was seen a handful of times. The CDR3 loop reads CASSLDRGSQPQHF. The CDR3 nucleotides are TGTGCCAGCAGCCTCGACAGGGGAAGTCAGCCCCAGCATTTT. The chain combines TRBV7-9 with TRBJ1-5; 8 positions agree with TRBD1. V trimming: 5 bases; J trimming: 6 bases; junction bases outside the gene matches: 6. Looked up from germline, CDR1 is SEHNR and CDR2 is FQNEAQ (reference sequence). The CDR3 covers 14 residues.

This rearrangement joins TRBV30 to TRBJ2-5, with 7 positions matching TRBD1. The CDR3 loop spans 12 amino acids. The trim removed 8 bases at V and 4 bases at J, leaving 7 bases unmatched. Germline V gives CDR1 GTSNPN, CDR2 SVGIG (reference sequence). CDR3 residues: CAGTHRGETQYF. The DNA of the CDR3 is TGTGCCGGAACGCACAGGGGAGAGACCCAGTACTTC.

The rearrangement links TRBV7-2 to TRBJ2-1, with 10 bases matching TRBD2. The CDR3 sequence is 17 residues long. V lost 2 bases, J lost 5 bases, and 9 bases stayed unmatched. Germline V gene data show CDR1 as SGHTA and CDR2 as FQGNSA. The CDR3 bases are TGTGCCAGCAGCTTAATGGGAGGACTAGCGGCCGACAATGAGCAGTTCTTC. Translation gives CASSLMGGLAADNEQFF.

This clonotype was found a few times. The chain joins TRBV20-1 to TRBJ1-6; tentative D call: TRBD1 (5 bases). The CDR3 totals 10 residues. Germline V gene data show CDR1 as DFQATT and CDR2 as SNEGSKA (reference sequence). V was shortened by 2 bases and J by 14 bases, with 7 bases between the two germline ends. The CDR3: CSARQDTLHF. In nucleotides, the CDR3 is TGCAGTGCTAGACAGGACACCCTCCACTTT.